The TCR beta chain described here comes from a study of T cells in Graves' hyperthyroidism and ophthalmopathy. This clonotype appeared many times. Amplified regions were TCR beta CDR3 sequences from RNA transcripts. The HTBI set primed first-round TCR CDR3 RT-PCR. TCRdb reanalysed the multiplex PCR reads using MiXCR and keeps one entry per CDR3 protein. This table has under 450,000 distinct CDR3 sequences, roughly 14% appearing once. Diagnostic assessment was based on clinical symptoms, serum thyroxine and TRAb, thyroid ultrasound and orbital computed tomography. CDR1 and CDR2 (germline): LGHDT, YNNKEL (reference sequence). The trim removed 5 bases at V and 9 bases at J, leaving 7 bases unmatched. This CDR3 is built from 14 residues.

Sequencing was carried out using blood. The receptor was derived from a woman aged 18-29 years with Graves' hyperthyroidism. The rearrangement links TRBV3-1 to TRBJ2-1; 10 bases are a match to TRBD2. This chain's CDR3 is CASSEPSGSREQFF. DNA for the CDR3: TGTGCCAGCAGCGAGCCTAGCGGGAGTCGTGAGCAGTTCTTC.